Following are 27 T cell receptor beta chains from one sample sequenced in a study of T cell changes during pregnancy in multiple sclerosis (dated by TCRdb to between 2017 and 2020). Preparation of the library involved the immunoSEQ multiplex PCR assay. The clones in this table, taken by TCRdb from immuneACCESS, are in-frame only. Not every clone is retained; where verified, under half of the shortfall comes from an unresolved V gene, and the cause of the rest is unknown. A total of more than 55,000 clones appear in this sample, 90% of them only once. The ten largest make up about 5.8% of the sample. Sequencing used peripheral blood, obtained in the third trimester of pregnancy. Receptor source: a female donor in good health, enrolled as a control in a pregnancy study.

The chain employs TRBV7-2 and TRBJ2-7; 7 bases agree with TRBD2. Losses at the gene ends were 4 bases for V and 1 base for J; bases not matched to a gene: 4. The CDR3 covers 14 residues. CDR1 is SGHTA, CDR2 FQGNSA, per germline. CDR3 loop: CASSWTRLSYEQYF. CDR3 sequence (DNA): TGTGCCAGCAGCTGGACTAGGTTATCCTACGAGCAGTACTTC. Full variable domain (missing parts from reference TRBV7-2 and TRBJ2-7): GAGVSQSPSNKVTEKGKDVELRCDPISGHTALYWYRQSLGQGLEFLIYFQGNSAPDKSGLPSDRFSAERTGGSVSTLTIQRTQQEDSAVYLCASSWTRLSYEQYFGPGTRLTVT.

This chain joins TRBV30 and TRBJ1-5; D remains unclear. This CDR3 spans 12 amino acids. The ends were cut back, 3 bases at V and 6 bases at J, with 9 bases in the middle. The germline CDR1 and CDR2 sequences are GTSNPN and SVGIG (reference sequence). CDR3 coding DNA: TGTGCCTGGAGCCCGGGGTCTCAGCCCCAGCATTTT. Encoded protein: CAWSPGSQPQHF.

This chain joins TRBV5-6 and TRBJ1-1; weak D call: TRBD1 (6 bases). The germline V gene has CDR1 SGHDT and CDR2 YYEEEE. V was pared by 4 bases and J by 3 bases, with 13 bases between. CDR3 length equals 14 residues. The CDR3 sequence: CASSIGQWDTEAFF. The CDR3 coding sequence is TGTGCCAGCAGCATAGGACAGTGGGACACTGAAGCTTTCTTT. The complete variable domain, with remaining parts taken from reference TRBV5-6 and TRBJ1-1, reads DAGVTQSPTHLIKTRGQQVTLRCSPKSGHDTVSWYQQALGQGPQFIFQYYEEEERQRGNFPDRFSGHQFPNYSSELNVNALLLGDSALYLCASSIGQWDTEAFFGQGTRLTVV.

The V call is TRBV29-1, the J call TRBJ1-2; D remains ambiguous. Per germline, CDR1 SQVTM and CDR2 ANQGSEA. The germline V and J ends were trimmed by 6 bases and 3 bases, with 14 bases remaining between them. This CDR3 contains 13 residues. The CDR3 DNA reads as TGCAGCGTCCTCTTAAACAGCTACTATGGCTACACCTTC. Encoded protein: CSVLLNSYYGYTF. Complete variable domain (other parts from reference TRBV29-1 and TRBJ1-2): SAVISQKPSRDICQRGTSLTIQCQVDSQVTMMFWYRQQPGQSLTLIATANQGSEATYESGFVIDKFPISRPNLTFSTLTVSNMSPEDSSIYLCSVLLNSYYGYTFGSGTRLTVV.

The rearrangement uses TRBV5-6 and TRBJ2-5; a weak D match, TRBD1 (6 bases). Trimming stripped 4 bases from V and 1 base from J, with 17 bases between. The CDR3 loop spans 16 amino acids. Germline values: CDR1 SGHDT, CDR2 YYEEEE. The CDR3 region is CASSEFRTDFQETQYF. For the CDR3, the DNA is TGTGCCAGCAGCGAATTTAGGACAGACTTCCAAGAGACCCAGTACTTC.

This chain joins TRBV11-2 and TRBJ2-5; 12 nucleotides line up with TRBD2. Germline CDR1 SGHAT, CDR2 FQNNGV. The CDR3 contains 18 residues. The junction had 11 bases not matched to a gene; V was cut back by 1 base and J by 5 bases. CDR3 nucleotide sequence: TGTGCCAGCAGCTTAGGGTCGGCTAGCGGGGGGGCCTTGGAGACCCAGTACTTC. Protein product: CASSLGSASGGALETQYF.

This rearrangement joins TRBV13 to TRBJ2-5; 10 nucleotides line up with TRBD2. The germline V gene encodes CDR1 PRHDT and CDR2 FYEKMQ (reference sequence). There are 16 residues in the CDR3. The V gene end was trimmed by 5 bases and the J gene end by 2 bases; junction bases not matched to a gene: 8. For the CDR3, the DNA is TGTGCCAGCAGCCTCGCCGAGCGGGGGGGACAAGAGACCCAGTACTTC. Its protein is CASSLAERGGQETQYF.

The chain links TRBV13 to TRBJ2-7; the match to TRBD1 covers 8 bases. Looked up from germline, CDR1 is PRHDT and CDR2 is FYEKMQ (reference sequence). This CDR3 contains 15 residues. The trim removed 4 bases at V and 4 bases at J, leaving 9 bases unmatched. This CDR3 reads CASSSQKTGAYEQYF. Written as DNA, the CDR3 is TGTGCCAGCAGCTCCCAAAAGACAGGGGCATACGAGCAGTACTTC.

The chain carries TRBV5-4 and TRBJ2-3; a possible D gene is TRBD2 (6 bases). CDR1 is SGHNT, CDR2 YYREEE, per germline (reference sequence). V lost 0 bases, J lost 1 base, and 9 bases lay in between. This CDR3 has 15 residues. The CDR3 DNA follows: TGTGCCAGCAGCTTGGACGGCGGGGGCACAGATACGCAGTATTTT. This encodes CASSLDGGGTDTQYF.

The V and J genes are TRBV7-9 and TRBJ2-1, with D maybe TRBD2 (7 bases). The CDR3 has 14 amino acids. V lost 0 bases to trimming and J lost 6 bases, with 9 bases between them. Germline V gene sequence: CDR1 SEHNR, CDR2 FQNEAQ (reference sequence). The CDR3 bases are TGTGCCAGCAGCTTAGCGGGAGGGGGCAATGAGCAGTTCTTC. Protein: CASSLAGGGNEQFF.

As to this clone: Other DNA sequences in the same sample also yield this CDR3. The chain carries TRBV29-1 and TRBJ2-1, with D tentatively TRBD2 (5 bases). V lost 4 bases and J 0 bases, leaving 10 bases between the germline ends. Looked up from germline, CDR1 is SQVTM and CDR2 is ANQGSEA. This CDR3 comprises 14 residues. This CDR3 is CSVGRDGSYNEQFF. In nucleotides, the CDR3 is TGCAGCGTTGGCCGGGATGGCTCCTACAATGAGCAGTTCTTC.

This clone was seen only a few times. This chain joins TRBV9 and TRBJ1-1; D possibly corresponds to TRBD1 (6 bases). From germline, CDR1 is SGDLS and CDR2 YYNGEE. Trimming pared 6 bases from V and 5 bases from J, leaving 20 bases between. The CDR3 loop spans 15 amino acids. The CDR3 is CASTRGWGTGTEAFF. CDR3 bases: TGTGCCAGCACCCGAGGTTGGGGAACAGGGACTGAAGCTTTCTTT. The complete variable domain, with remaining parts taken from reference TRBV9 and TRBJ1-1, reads DSGVTQTPKHLITATGQRVTLRCSPRSGDLSVYWYQQSLDQGLQFLIQYYNGEERAKGNILERFSAQQFPDLHSELNLSSLELGDSALYFCASTRGWGTGTEAFFGQGTRLTVV.

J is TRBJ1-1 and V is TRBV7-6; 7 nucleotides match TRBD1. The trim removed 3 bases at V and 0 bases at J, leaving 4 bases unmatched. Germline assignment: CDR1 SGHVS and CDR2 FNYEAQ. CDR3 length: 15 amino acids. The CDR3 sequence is CASSLRQGMNTEAFF. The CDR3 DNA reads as TGTGCCAGCAGCTTGAGACAGGGAATGAACACTGAAGCTTTCTTT. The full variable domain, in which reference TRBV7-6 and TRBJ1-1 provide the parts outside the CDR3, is GAGVSQSPRYKVTKRGQDVALRCDPISGHVSLYWYRQALGQGPEFLTYFNYEAQQDKSGLPNDRFSAERPEGSISTLTIQRTEQRDSAMYRCASSLRQGMNTEAFFGQGTRLTVV.

The CDR3 nucleotides are TGTGCCAGCAGCCCGACGACTAGCCCAGAGACCCAGTACTTC. Its translation: CASSPTTSPETQYF. V and J are TRBV11-3 and TRBJ2-5; 7 nucleotides match TRBD2. Germline loops: CDR1 SGHNT, CDR2 YENEEA. V shed 5 bases, J shed 4 bases, and the junction held 7 bases outside the gene matches. The CDR3 extends over 14 amino acids.

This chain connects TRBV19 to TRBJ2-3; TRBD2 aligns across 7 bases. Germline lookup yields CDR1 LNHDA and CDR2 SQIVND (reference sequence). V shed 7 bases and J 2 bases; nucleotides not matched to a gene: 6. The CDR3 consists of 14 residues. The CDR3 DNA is TGTGCCAGTAAGACTAGCCTACTCACAGATACGCAGTATTTT. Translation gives CASKTSLLTDTQYF.

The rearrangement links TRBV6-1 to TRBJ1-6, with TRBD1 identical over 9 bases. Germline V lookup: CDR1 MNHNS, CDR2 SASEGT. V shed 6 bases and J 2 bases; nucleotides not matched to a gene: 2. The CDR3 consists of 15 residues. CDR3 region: CASRGQGPYNSPLHF. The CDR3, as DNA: TGTGCCAGCAGGGGACAGGGACCCTATAATTCACCCCTCCACTTT.

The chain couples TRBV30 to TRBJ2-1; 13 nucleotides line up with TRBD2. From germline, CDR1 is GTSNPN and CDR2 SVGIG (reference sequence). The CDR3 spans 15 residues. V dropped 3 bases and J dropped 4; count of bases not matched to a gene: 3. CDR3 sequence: CAWSRTSGGYNEQFF. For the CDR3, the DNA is TGTGCCTGGAGCCGGACTAGCGGGGGATACAATGAGCAGTTCTTC.

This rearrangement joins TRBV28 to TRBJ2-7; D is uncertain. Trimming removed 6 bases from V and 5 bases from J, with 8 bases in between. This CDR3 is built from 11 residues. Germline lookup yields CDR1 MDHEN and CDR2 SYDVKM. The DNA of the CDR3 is TGTGCCAGCAGATATGACAACGAGCAGTACTTC. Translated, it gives CASRYDNEQYF. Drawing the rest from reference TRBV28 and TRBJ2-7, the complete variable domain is DVKVTQSSRYLVKRTGEKVFLECVQDMDHENMFWYRQDPGLGLRLIYFSYDVKMKEKGDIPEGYSVSREKKERFSLILESASTNQTSMYLCASRYDNEQYFGPGTRLTVT.

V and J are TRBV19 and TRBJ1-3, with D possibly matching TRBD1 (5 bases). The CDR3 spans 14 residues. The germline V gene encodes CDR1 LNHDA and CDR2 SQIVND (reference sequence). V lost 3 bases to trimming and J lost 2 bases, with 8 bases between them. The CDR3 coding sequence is TGTGCCAGTAGTATGGAGACAGCTGGAAACACCATATATTTT. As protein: CASSMETAGNTIYF.

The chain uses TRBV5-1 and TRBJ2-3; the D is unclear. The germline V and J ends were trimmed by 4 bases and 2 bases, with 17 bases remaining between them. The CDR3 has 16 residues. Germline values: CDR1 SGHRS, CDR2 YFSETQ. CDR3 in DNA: TGCGCCAGCAGCCCCCGACTTAGCTGGGTCACAGATACGCAGTATTTT. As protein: CASSPRLSWVTDTQYF.

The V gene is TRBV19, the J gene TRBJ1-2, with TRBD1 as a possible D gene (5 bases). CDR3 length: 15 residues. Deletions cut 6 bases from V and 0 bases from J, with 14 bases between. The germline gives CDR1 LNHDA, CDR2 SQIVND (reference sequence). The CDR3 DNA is TGTGCCAGTAGCCAACAGGTCCTAGCTAACTATGGCTACACCTTC. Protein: CASSQQVLANYGYTF.

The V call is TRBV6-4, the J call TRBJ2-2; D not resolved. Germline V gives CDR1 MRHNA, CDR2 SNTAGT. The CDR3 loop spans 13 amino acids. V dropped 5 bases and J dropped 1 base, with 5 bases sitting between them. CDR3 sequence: CASSPGNTGELFF. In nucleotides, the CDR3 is TGTGCCAGCAGTCCAGGGAACACCGGGGAGCTGTTTTTT.

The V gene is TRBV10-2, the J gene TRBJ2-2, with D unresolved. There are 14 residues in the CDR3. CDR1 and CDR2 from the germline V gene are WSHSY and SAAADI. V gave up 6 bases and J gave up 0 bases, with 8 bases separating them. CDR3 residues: CASRSEANTGELFF. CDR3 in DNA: TGCGCCAGCAGGTCAGAAGCGAACACCGGGGAGCTGTTTTTT.

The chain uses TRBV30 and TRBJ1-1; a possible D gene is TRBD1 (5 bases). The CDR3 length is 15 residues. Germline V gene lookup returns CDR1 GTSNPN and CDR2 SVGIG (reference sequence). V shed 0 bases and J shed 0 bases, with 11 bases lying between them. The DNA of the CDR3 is TGTGCCTGGAGTGTACGAGACAGTATGAACACTGAAGCTTTCTTT. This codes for CAWSVRDSMNTEAFF.

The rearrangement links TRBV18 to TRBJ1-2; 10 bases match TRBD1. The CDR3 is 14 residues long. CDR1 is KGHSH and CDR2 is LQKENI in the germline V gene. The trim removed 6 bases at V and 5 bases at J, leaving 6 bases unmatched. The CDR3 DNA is TGTGCCAGCTCGGGAGGACAGGGGGGTTATGGCTACACCTTC. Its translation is CASSGGQGGYGYTF.

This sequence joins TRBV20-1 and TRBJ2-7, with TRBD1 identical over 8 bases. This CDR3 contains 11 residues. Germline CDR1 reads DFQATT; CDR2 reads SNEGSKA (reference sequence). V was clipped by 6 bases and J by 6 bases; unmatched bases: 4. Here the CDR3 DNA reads TGCAGTGCAAGACAGGGGACCGAGCAGTACTTC. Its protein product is CSARQGTEQYF.

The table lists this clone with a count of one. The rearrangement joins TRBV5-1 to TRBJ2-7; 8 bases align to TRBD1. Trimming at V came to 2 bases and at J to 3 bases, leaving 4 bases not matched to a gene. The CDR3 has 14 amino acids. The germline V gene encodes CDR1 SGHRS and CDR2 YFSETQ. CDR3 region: CASSLTGQVYEQYF. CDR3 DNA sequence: TGCGCCAGCAGCTTAACGGGACAGGTCTACGAGCAGTACTTC.